This TCR beta chain was retrieved from a study of response to subunit inactivated influenza vaccine. TCRdb ran MiXCR on the RT-PCR reads and lists one entry per CDR3 protein. Of about 540,000 distinct CDR3 sequences detected, less than 25% appear once; the ten largest clones hold around 2.8%. The germline V gene encodes CDR1 LGHDT and CDR2 YNNKEL (reference sequence). This CDR3 has 16 amino acids. V lost 7 bases to trimming and J lost 7 bases; unmatched junction nucleotides: 13. These records were also assigned to another study, of T cells expressing NK-cell markers. That work adds: TCR beta cDNA was generated via 5'RACE template switching incorporating UMIs.

Sequenced material: CD4+ T cells sorted from PBMCs, taken 11 to 12 days after vaccination. The sequence derives from a man in his forties or fifties who received an inactivated influenza vaccine. V and J are TRBV3-1 and TRBJ2-5, with 12 nucleotides matching TRBD2. The CDR3 DNA reads TGTGCCAGCACCCCCCAAACTAGCGGGAGGTTCGGGACCCAGTACTTC. The encoded protein is CASTPQTSGRFGTQYF.